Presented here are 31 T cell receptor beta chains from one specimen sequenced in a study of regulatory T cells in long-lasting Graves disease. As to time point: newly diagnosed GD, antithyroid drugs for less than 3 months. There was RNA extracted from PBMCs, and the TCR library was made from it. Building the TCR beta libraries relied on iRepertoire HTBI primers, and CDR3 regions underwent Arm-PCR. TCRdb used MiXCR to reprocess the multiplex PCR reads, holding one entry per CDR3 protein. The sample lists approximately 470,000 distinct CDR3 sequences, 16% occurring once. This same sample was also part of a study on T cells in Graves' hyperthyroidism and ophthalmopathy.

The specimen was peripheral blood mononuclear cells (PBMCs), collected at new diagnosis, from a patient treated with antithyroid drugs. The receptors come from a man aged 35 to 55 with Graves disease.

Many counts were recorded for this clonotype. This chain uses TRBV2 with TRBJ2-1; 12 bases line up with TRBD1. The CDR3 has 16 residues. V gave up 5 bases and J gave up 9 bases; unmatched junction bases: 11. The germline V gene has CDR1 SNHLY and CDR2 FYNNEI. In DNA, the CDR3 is TGTGCCAGCAGTCTTGGGACAGGGGGCGCGACGGGTGAGCAGTTCTTC. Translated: CASSLGTGGATGEQFF.

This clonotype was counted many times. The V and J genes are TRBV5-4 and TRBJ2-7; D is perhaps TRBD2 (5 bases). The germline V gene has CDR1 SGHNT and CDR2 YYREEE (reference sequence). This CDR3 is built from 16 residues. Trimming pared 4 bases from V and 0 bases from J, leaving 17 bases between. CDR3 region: CASSPGGSVSSYEQYF. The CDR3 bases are TGTGCCAGCAGCCCTGGAGGCAGCGTCAGCTCCTACGAGCAGTACTTC.

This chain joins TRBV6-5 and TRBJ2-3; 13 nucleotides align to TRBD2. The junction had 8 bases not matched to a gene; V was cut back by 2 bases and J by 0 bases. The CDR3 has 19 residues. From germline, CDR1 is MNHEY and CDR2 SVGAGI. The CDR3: CASSYLGLAGRGSTDTQYF. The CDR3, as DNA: TGTGCCAGCAGTTACCTGGGACTAGCGGGACGGGGTAGCACAGATACGCAGTATTTT.

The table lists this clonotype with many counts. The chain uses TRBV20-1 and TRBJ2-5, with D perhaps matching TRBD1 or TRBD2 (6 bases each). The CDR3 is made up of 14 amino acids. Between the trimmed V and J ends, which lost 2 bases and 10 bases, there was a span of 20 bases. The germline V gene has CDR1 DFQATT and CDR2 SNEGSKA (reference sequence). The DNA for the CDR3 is TGCAGTGCTAGACGAGGGGGGTACCAGCTAGACCAGTACTTC. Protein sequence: CSARRGGYQLDQYF.

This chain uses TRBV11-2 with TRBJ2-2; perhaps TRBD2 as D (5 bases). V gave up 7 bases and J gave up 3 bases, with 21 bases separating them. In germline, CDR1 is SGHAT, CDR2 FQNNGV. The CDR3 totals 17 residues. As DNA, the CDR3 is TGTGCCAGCAACCCTGGAAGAGGGCTGGCGGACACCGGGGAGCTGTTTTTT. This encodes CASNPGRGLADTGELFF.

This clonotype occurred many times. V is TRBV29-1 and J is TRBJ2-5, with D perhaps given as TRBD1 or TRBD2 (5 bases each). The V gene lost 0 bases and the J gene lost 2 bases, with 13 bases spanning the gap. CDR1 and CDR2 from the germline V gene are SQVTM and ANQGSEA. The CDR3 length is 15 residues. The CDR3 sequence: CSVEDPGTAQETQYF. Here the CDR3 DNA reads TGCAGCGTTGAAGATCCCGGGACGGCTCAAGAGACCCAGTACTTC.

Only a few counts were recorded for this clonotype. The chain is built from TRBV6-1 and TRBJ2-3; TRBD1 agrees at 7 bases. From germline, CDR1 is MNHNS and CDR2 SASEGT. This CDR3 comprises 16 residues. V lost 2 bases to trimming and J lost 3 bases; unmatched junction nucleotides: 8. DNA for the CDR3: TGTGCCAGCAGTGAACACCCACAGGGGAAGACAGATACGCAGTATTTT. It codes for CASSEHPQGKTDTQYF.

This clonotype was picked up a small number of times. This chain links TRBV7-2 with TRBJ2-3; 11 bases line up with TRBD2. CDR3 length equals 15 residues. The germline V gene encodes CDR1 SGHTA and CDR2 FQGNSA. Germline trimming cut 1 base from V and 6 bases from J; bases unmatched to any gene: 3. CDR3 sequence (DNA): TGTGCCAGCAGCTTAGTAGCGGGAGGGGAGGATACGCAGTATTTT. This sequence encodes CASSLVAGGEDTQYF.

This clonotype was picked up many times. For the CDR3, the DNA is TGCGCCAGCAGCTTGTCCGGACAGGGGAACACTGAAGCTTTCTTT. Translated: CASSLSGQGNTEAFF. The rearrangement links TRBV5-1 to TRBJ1-1, with 8 bases matching TRBD1. The ends lost 1 base at V and 1 base at J; junction bases unmatched: 3. This CDR3 has 15 residues. Germline values: CDR1 SGHRS, CDR2 YFSETQ.

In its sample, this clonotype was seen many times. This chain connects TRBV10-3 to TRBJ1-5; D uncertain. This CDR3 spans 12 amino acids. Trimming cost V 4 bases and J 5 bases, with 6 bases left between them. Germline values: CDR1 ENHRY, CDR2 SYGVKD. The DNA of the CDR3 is TGTGCCATCAGTGTCGGGGATCAGCCCCAGCATTTT. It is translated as CAISVGDQPQHF.

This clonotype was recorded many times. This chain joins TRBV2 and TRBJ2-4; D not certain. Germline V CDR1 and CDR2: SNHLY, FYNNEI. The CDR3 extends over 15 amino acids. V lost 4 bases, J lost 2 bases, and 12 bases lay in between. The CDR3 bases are TGTGCCAGCAGTGCGGAAAACTTCCCCAAAAACATTCAGTACTTC. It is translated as CASSAENFPKNIQYF.

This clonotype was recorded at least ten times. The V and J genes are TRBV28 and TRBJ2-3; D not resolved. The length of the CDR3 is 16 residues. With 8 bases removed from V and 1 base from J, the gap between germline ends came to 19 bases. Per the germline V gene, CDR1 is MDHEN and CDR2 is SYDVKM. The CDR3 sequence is CASGIYTLAGTDTQYF. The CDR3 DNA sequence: TGTGCCAGCGGTATATATACCCTTGCGGGCACAGATACGCAGTATTTT.

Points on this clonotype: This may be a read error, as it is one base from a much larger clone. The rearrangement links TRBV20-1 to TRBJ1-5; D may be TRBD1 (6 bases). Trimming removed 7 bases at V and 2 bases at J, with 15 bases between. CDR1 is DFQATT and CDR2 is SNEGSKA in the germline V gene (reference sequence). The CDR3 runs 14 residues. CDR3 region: CSVSGGHGNQPQHF. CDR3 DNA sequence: TGCAGTGTTAGTGGGGGGCATGGCAATCAGCCCCAGCATTTT.

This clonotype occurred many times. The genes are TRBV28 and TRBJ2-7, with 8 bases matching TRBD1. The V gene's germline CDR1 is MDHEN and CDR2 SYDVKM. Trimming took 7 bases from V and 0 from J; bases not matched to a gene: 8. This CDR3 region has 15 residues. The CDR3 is CASNSRDRFSYEQYF. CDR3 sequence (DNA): TGTGCCAGCAACTCCCGGGACAGGTTCTCCTACGAGCAGTACTTC.

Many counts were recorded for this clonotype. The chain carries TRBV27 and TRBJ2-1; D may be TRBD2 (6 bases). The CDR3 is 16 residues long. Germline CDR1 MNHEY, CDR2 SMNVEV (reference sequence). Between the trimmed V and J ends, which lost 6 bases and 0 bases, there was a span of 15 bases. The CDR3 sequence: CASRWGFSGSYNEQFF. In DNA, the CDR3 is TGTGCCAGCAGATGGGGGTTTAGCGGCTCCTACAATGAGCAGTTCTTC.

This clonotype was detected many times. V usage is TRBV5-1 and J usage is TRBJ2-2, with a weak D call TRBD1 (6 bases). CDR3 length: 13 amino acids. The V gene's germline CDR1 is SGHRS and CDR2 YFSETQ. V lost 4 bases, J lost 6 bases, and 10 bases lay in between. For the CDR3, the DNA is TGCGCCAGCAGCCATGGACAGCCCGGGGAGCTGTTTTTT. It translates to CASSHGQPGELFF.

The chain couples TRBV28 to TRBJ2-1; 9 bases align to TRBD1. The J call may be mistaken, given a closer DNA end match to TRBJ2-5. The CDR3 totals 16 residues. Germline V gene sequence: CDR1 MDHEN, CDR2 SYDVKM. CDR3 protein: CASSPAGTGHQETQYF. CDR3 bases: TGTGCCAGCAGTCCCGCGGGGACAGGGCATCAAGAGACCCAGTACTTC.

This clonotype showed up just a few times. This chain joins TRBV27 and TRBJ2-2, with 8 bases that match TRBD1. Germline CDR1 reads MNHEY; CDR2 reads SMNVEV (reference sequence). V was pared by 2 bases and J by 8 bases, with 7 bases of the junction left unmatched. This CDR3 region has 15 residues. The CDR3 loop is CASSLRDRRGGELFF. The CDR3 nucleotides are TGTGCCAGCAGTTTAAGGGACAGGCGAGGGGGGGAGCTGTTTTTT.

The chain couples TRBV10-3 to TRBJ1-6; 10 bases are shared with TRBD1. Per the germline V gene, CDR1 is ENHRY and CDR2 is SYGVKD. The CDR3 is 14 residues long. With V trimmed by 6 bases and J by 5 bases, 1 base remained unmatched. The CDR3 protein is CAIRGTGDNSPLHF. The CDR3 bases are TGTGCCATCAGAGGGACAGGGGATAATTCACCCCTCCACTTT.

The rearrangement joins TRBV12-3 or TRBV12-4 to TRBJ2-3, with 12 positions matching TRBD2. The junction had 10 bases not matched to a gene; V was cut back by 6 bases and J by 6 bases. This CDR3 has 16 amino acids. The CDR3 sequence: CASSHGLAGTPDTQYF. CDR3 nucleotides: TGTGCCAGCAGCCACGGACTAGCGGGGACCCCCGATACGCAGTATTTT.

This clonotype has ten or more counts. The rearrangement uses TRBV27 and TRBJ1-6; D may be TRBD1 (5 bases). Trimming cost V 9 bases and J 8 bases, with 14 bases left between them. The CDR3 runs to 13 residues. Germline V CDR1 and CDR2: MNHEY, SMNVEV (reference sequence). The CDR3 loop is CARAGRFDSPLHF. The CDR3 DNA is TGTGCCAGAGCAGGGAGATTCGATTCACCCCTCCACTTT.

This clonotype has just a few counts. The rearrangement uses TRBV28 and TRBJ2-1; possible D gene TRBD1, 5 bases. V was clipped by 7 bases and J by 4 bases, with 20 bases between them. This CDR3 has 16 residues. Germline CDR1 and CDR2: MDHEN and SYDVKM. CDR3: CASKSPRQTLYNEQFF. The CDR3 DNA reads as TGTGCCAGCAAAAGCCCCCGACAGACCCTTTACAATGAGCAGTTCTTC.

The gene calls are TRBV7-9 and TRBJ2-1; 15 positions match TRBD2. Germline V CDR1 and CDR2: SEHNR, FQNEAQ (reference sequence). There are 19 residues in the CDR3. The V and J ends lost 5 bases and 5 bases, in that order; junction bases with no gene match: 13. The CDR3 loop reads CASSRGTSGRSGLNNEQFF. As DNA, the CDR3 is TGTGCCAGCAGCCGAGGGACTAGCGGGAGGTCGGGGTTGAACAATGAGCAGTTCTTC.

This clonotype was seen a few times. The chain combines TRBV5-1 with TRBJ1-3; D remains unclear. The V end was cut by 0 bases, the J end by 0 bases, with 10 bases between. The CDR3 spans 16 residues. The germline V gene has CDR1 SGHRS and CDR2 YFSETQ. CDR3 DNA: TGCGCCAGCAGCTTGGCCGGCATAAACTCTGGAAACACCATATATTTT. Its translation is CASSLAGINSGNTIYF. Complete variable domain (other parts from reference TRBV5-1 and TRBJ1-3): KAGVTQTPRYLIKTRGQQVTLSCSPISGHRSVSWYQQTPGQGLQFLFEYFSETQRNKGNFPGRFSGRQFSNSRSEMNVSTLELGDSALYLCASSLAGINSGNTIYFGEGSWLTVV.

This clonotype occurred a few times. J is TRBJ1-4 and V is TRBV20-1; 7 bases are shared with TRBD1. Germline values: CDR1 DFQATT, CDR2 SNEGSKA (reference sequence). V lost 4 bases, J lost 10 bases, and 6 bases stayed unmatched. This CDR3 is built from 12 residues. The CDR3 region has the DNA TGCAGTGCTAAGGACAGGCGGGGAAAACTGTTTTTT. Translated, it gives CSAKDRRGKLFF.

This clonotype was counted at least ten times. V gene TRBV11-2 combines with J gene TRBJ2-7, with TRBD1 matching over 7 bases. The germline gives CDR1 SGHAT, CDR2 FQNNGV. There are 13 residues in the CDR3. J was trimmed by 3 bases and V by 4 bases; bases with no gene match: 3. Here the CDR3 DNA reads TGTGCCAGCAGCTCCCGGGACAGCTACGAGCAGTACTTC. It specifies CASSSRDSYEQYF.

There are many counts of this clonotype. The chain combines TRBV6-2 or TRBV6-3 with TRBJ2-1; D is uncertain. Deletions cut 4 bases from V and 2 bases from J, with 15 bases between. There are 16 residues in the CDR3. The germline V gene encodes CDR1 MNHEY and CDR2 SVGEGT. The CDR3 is CASSSSWAVPYNEQFF. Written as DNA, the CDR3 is TGTGCCAGCAGTTCTAGTTGGGCAGTCCCCTACAATGAGCAGTTCTTC.

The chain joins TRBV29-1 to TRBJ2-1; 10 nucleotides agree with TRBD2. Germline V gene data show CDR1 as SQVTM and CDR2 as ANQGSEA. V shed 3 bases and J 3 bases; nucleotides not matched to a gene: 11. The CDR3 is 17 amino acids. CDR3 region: CSVDRSSGLAYYNEQFF. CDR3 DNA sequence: TGCAGCGTTGATAGATCCTCGGGACTAGCGTACTACAATGAGCAGTTCTTC.

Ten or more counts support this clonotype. The CDR3 reads CASSDGLLSGNTIYF. CDR3 DNA: TGCGCCAGCAGCGACGGACTCCTCTCTGGAAACACCATATATTTT. This chain uses TRBV5-1 with TRBJ1-3, with D unclear. The V and J ends lost 4 bases and 0 bases respectively, with 11 bases between them. The CDR3 spans 15 residues. Germline assignment: CDR1 SGHRS and CDR2 YFSETQ.

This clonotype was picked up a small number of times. DNA of the CDR3: TGTGCCAGCAGCTTAGCGCTATCCGGAACCGGCGGCTACACCTTC. The encoded protein is CASSLALSGTGGYTF. The chain carries TRBV7-2 and TRBJ1-2; the D is unclear. This CDR3 has 15 amino acids. V was shortened by 0 bases and J by 8 bases, with 16 bases between the two germline ends. Germline lookup yields CDR1 SGHTA and CDR2 FQGNSA.

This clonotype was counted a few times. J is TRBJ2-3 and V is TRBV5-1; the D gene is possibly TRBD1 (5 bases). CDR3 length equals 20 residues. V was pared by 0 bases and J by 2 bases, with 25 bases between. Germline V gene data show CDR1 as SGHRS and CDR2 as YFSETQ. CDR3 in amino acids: CASSLVARAVGSLTTDTQYF. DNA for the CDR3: TGCGCCAGCAGCTTGGTTGCCAGGGCCGTTGGAAGCTTAACCACAGATACGCAGTATTTT.